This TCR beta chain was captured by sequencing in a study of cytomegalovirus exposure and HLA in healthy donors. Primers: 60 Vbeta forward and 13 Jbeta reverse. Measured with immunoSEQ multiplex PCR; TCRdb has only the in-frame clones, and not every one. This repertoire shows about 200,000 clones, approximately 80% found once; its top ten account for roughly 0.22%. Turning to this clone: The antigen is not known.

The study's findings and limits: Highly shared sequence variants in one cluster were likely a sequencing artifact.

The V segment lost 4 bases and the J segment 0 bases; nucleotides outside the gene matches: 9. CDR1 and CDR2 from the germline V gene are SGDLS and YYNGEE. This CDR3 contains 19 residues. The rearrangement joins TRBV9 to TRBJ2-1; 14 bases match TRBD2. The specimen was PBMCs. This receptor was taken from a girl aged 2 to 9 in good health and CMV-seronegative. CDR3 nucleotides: TGTGCCAGCAGCATCCGGACTAGCGGGAGGTTGAGCTCCTACAATGAGCAGTTCTTC. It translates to CASSIRTSGRLSSYNEQFF.